This T cell receptor beta chain is drawn from a study of graft-versus-host responses after intestinal transplantation. Study in general: Each patient got anti-thymocyte globulin induction, then tacrolimus and steroids for roughly 3 years.

Study conclusions and caveats: Within the allografts of patients who had graft-donor T cell macrochimerism, graft-versus-host to host-versus-graft clonal ratios were high.

Details on this clone: The antigen is unknown.

Assay used: immunoSEQ multiplex PCR; TCRdb lists only in-frame clones, some missing. The table shows about 31,000 clones, with roughly 83% occurring only once. This receptor was taken from a human donor who received an intestinal transplant. Sequencing was performed on unstimulated CD8+ T cells sorted from spleen or lymph node cells, taken before intestinal transplant.

CDR3 protein: CASSTAGGPADEQFF. CDR3 DNA sequence: TGCGCCAGCAGCACAGCGGGGGGGCCCGCAGATGAGCAGTTCTTC. The rearrangement joins TRBV4-1 to TRBJ2-1; 10 bases agree with TRBD2. With V trimmed by 5 bases and J by 8 bases, 9 bases remained unmatched. Germline-derived CDR1 and CDR2 are MGHRA and YSYEKL. There are 15 residues in the CDR3.